This T cell receptor (beta chain) was identified in a study of blood T cell repertoires in COVID-19. The CDR3 spans 14 residues. The V segment lost 2 bases and the J segment 8 bases; nucleotides outside the gene matches: 6. The germline V gene encodes CDR1 MNHEY and CDR2 SVGAGI. Repertoires were generated with immunoSEQ multiplex PCR, while TCRdb's copy carries only in-frame clones and drops some. The table has 85,000 to 100,000 clones, 75% to 95% seen once; the top ten hold less than 2%. The clonotype was recovered from a man between 60 and 75 years old with acute or convalescent COVID-19. This chain connects TRBV6-5 to TRBJ1-2; 9 bases agree with TRBD1. The sequenced sample was peripheral blood. The DNA of the CDR3 is TGTGCCAGCAGTTACAACCGGGACAGGGTAGGCTACACCTTC. Translation: CASSYNRDRVGYTF.